This TCR beta chain was sequenced during a study of metastatic and nonmetastatic thyroid tumors. In the study overall: Comparative analysis of repertoires was undertaken across blood and tumor or nodule tissue obtained from malignant and benign thyroid patients.

Thyroid surgery was performed in patients who had received no treatment beforehand. The CDR3 is 15 residues long. With 0 bases clipped from V and 9 bases from J, the junction kept 6 bases outside the gene matches. The germline V gene has CDR1 SGHTA and CDR2 FQGNSA. Study-wide findings and caveats: According to reports, the diversity of TCR beta was significantly higher in malignant thyroid tumors than in benign nodules, and this held in both blood and tumor samples.

TCRdb re-called the PCR reads via MiXCR. The sample comprises about 33,000 clones, about 17% of which are singletons, and about 5% rests with the top ten. This clone occurred many times. Antigen: not known. The rearrangement joins TRBV7-2 to TRBJ1-3; 9 bases align to TRBD1. The source is a female donor with papillary thyroid cancer or a benign thyroid nodule (not recorded which). Some clones in this sample may be carry-over from other donors' samples. The specimen was blood. The CDR3 reads CASSLAVGQGTTIYF. Written as DNA, the CDR3 is TGTGCCAGCAGCTTAGCGGTTGGACAGGGGACCACCATATATTTT. Together with reference TRBV7-2 and TRBJ1-3, the CDR3 gives the full variable domain: GAGVSQSPSNKVTEKGKDVELRCDPISGHTALYWYRQSLGQGLEFLIYFQGNSAPDKSGLPSDRFSAERTGGSVSTLTIQRTQQEDSAVYLCASSLAVGQGTTIYFGEGSWLTVV.